The 5 T cell receptor beta chains below were found in one sample sequenced in a study of spatial heterogeneity in lung cancer. Time point described: sample taken at primary tumor resection. Whole RNA from tumor, nontumor lung or frozen PBMC was sequenced unsorted. One entry per CDR3 protein, called by TCRdb with MiXCR from the 5' RACE reads. The profile shows about 28,000 distinct CDR3 sequences, roughly 8.4% of them singletons. The specimen comprised PBMCs, sampled at surgery. These receptors were collected from a female donor with early-stage non-small cell lung cancer.

This clonotype appeared many times. The chain links TRBV11-2 to TRBJ1-2; TRBD1 might be the D (5 bases). The CDR3 totals 12 residues. The V end lost 3 bases, the J end lost 6 bases, and 8 bases lay between the germline ends. CDR1 and CDR2 from the germline V gene are SGHAT and FQNNGV. Written as DNA, the CDR3 is TGTGCCAGCAGCTTTGCGGGGGATGGCTACACCTTC. Its protein is CASSFAGDGYTF.

This clonotype was counted at least ten times. The J gene is TRBJ2-3, the V gene TRBV28; 9 bases agree with TRBD2. CDR3 length: 15 amino acids. V lost 6 bases to trimming and J lost 5 bases; unmatched junction nucleotides: 9. The V gene's germline CDR1 is MDHEN and CDR2 SYDVKM. CDR3 DNA: TGTGCCAGCAGGGGTCTAGCGGGACTTAGAGATACGCAGTATTTT. The encoded protein is CASRGLAGLRDTQYF.

CDR3 residues: CASRSQGISYEQYF. The CDR3 region has the DNA TGTGCCAGCAGATCACAGGGGATCTCCTACGAGCAGTACTTC. The chain is built from TRBV28 and TRBJ2-7; 7 nucleotides match TRBD1. Trimming took 6 bases from V and 0 from J; bases not matched to a gene: 5. CDR1 is MDHEN, CDR2 SYDVKM, per germline. This CDR3 comprises 14 residues. The full variable domain, in which reference TRBV28 and TRBJ2-7 provide the parts outside the CDR3, is DVKVTQSSRYLVKRTGEKVFLECVQDMDHENMFWYRQDPGLGLRLIYFSYDVKMKEKGDIPEGYSVSREKKERFSLILESASTNQTSMYLCASRSQGISYEQYFGPGTRLTVT.

CDR3 sequence reads: CASSPSYLARRQETQYF. CDR3 nucleotide sequence: TGTGCCAGCAGTCCCTCCTACCTAGCGAGACGACAAGAGACCCAGTACTTC. The chain is built from TRBV28 and TRBJ2-5; D is possibly TRBD2 (6 bases). The CDR3 consists of 17 residues. The V gene lost 5 bases and the J gene lost 2 bases, with 21 bases spanning the gap. Per germline, CDR1 MDHEN and CDR2 SYDVKM.

This clonotype was observed at least ten times. CDR3 amino acids: CATTRSGLASNEQFF. The CDR3 nucleotides read TGTGCCACCACCCGAAGTGGACTAGCGTCCAATGAGCAGTTCTTC. The chain uses TRBV15 and TRBJ2-1; 9 nucleotides line up with TRBD2. Germline V gives CDR1 LNHNV, CDR2 YYDKDF (reference sequence). After removal of 7 bases from V and 6 bases from J, the junction contained 10 bases not matched to a gene. CDR3 length: 15 residues.